The 18 T cell receptor beta chains presented below share a single source sample, sequenced in a study of beta chain features in type 1 diabetes. Sequencing targeted expressed TCRB transcripts, as all isolated RNA had been reverse transcribed. The method was immunoSEQ multiplex PCR; TCRdb's version includes in-frame clones alone and lacks a portion of them. The table lists under 350,000 clones, roughly an eighth of them singletons. Study-wide points: TCRB CDR3 length was moderately but significantly reduced in all four CD4+ subsets of Type 1 diabetes patients.

These receptors have no known antigen. The sequencing sample was made of naive CD4+ T cells from blood. The receptors derive from a man aged 25-40 years with type 1 diabetes.

This chain uses TRBV19 with TRBJ1-5, with no clear D. Trimming removed 3 bases from V and 3 bases from J, with 6 bases in between. Germline CDR1 and CDR2: LNHDA and SQIVND (reference sequence). This CDR3 is built from 13 residues. The CDR3 sequence is CASSIQYNQPQHF. The CDR3 DNA sequence: TGTGCCAGTAGTATTCAGTACAATCAGCCCCAGCATTTT.

This clone was observed a few times. Distinct nucleotide sequences in the sample also encode this CDR3. The chain links TRBV2 to TRBJ2-7, with D possibly being TRBD1 (6 bases). Germline loops: CDR1 SNHLY, CDR2 FYNNEI. V lost 3 bases and J lost 5, with 8 bases in between. The CDR3 length is 12 residues. The DNA for the CDR3 is TGTGCCAGCAGTGAGCAGGGGAACGAGCAGTACTTC. Translation: CASSEQGNEQYF. Full variable domain (outside the CDR3, taken from reference TRBV2 and TRBJ2-7): EPEVTQTPSHQVTQMGQEVILRCVPISNHLYFYWYRQILGQKVEFLVSFYNNEISEKSEIFDDQFSVERPDGSNFTLKIRSTKLEDSAMYFCASSEQGNEQYFGPGTRLTVT.

The genes are TRBV18 and TRBJ1-3, with 7 positions matching TRBD1. The CDR3 loop spans 17 amino acids. Germline CDR1 is KGHSH and CDR2 is LQKENI. V dropped 1 base and J dropped 0; count of bases not matched to a gene: 6. CDR3 amino acids: CASSPRTGLSSGNTIYF. CDR3 DNA: TGTGCCAGCTCACCACGGACAGGTCTCTCCTCTGGAAACACCATATATTTT.

The chain employs TRBV10-3 and TRBJ2-5, with D possibly matching TRBD1 (7 bases). The germline V gene has CDR1 ENHRY and CDR2 SYGVKD. The CDR3 sequence is 13 residues long. V dropped 4 bases and J dropped 6 bases, with 12 bases sitting between them. The CDR3: CAISAQGGKTQYF. The CDR3 DNA follows: TGTGCCATCAGTGCCCAGGGGGGAAAGACCCAGTACTTC.

This clone turned up a few times. The chain recombines TRBV4-3 with TRBJ1-1; no clear D gene. Germline CDR1 reads LGHNA; CDR2 reads YSLEER. This CDR3 contains 14 residues. V lost 4 bases and J 4 bases, leaving 13 bases between the germline ends. CDR3 sequence reads: CASSLGEVSTEAFF. The CDR3 nucleotides read TGCGCCAGCAGCCTTGGAGAGGTGAGCACTGAAGCTTTCTTT.

This clone was observed a handful of times. The V call is TRBV19, the J call TRBJ2-7; TRBD1 aligns across 11 bases. V lost 6 bases to trimming and J lost 3 bases; unmatched junction nucleotides: 7. The germline gives CDR1 LNHDA, CDR2 SQIVND (reference sequence). The length of the CDR3 is 15 residues. This CDR3 reads CASRTRDRGVYEQYF. The CDR3 coding sequence is TGTGCCAGTAGAACCCGGGACAGGGGGGTCTACGAGCAGTACTTC.

The CDR3 loop reads CASSLGGLIYEQYF. The CDR3 nucleotides read TGTGCCAGCAGTCTAGGCGGACTAATCTACGAGCAGTACTTC. This chain joins TRBV28 and TRBJ2-7; D possibly corresponds to TRBD2 (6 bases). Germline-derived CDR1 and CDR2 are MDHEN and SYDVKM. V gave up 5 bases and J gave up 3 bases, with 14 bases separating them. The CDR3 is 14 residues long.

V gene TRBV6-5 combines with J gene TRBJ2-1; 13 positions match TRBD2. Germline V CDR1 and CDR2: MNHEY, SVGAGI. V shed 2 bases, J shed 14 bases, and the junction held 6 bases outside the gene matches. The CDR3 sequence is 14 residues long. The DNA of the CDR3 is TGTGCCAGCAGTTACAGGACTAGCGGGAGTTACAAGTTCTTC. Its translation: CASSYRTSGSYKFF.

This rearrangement joins TRBV20-1 to TRBJ2-1, with D hard to call. V gave up 1 base and J gave up 9 bases, with 7 bases separating them. The CDR3 loop spans 11 amino acids. CDR1 and CDR2 (germline): DFQATT, SNEGSKA (reference sequence). The CDR3 bases are TGCAGTGCTAGAGGGGCTGGTGAGCAGTTCTTC. Its protein product is CSARGAGEQFF.

This clone was counted only a few times. The rearrangement uses TRBV11-1 and TRBJ2-1; 10 nucleotides line up with TRBD2. Looked up from germline, CDR1 is SGHAT and CDR2 is FQDESV (reference sequence). The CDR3 is 16 residues long. V lost 6 bases to trimming and J lost 4 bases; unmatched junction nucleotides: 9. DNA for the CDR3: TGTGCCAGCAGACGGGGTCTAGCGGGAGCGTACAATGAGCAGTTCTTC. Its protein is CASRRGLAGAYNEQFF.

This chain connects TRBV11-2 to TRBJ2-3; TRBD2 aligns across 7 bases. The CDR3 has 13 amino acids. Losses at the gene ends were 4 bases for V and 6 bases for J; bases not matched to a gene: 4. Germline values: CDR1 SGHAT, CDR2 FQNNGV. The chain's CDR3 is CASSSGGGDTQYF. The CDR3 DNA reads as TGTGCCAGCAGCTCGGGGGGTGGCGATACGCAGTATTTT.

The chain couples TRBV4-3 to TRBJ2-5; 10 bases fit TRBD1. Trimming took 5 bases from V and 3 from J; bases not matched to a gene: 9. The CDR3 contains 16 residues. From germline, CDR1 is LGHNA and CDR2 YSLEER. The CDR3 region has the DNA TGCGCCAGCAGCTATAGGATCGGACAGGGGGAAGAGACCCAGTACTTC. Amino acid sequence: CASSYRIGQGEETQYF.

This clone was seen more than once but under ten times. This chain connects TRBV5-1 to TRBJ1-1, with D perhaps TRBD1 (5 bases). Germline CDR1 SGHRS, CDR2 YFSETQ. CDR3 size: 14 residues. V was clipped by 2 bases and J by 1 base, with 9 bases between them. The CDR3 loop is CASSFGGGNTEAFF. The CDR3 DNA reads TGCGCCAGCAGCTTCGGCGGGGGGAACACTGAAGCTTTCTTT. Complete variable domain (other parts from reference TRBV5-1 and TRBJ1-1): KAGVTQTPRYLIKTRGQQVTLSCSPISGHRSVSWYQQTPGQGLQFLFEYFSETQRNKGNFPGRFSGRQFSNSRSEMNVSTLELGDSALYLCASSFGGGNTEAFFGQGTRLTVV.

Notes on this clone: This same CDR3 is encoded by further DNA sequences in the sample. The CDR3 here is CASSYSQQETQYF. CDR3 coding DNA: TGTGCCAGCAGTTACTCGCAGCAAGAGACCCAGTACTTC. The chain recombines TRBV6-6 with TRBJ2-5; D unclear. The CDR3 runs 13 residues. V lost 0 bases and J lost 2, with 4 bases in between. Germline lookup yields CDR1 MNHNY and CDR2 SVGAGI (reference sequence).

This clone was found a few times. V gene TRBV21-1 combines with J gene TRBJ2-3; the table's D call, TRBD1, has no DNA check behind it. TRBV21-1 is a pseudogene. The CDR3 contains 15 residues. CDR3 in amino acids: CASSNRDRDTDTQYF. CDR3 sequence (DNA): TGTGCCAGCAGCAACCGGGACAGGGACACAGATACGCAGTATTTT.

This clone came up a few times. The chain couples TRBV28 to TRBJ2-2; D is unclear. The CDR3 has 11 amino acids. Germline V gene lookup returns CDR1 MDHEN and CDR2 SYDVKM. V was trimmed by 6 bases and J by 6 bases, leaving 5 bases between them. CDR3 sequence (DNA): TGTGCCAGCAGCGTCTCCGGGGAGCTGTTTTTT. Protein product: CASSVSGELFF.

This clone has only a few counts. The rearrangement links TRBV7-2 to TRBJ2-2; maybe TRBD2 (5 bases). The length of the CDR3 is 13 residues. V was trimmed by 5 bases and J by 5 bases, leaving 9 bases between them. From germline, CDR1 is SGHTA and CDR2 FQGNSA. CDR3 region: CASSHRRTGELFF. DNA for the CDR3: TGTGCCAGCAGCCATCGGAGGACCGGGGAGCTGTTTTTT.

This sequence joins TRBV4-2 and TRBJ2-1; 10 bases agree with TRBD1. Trimming removed 5 bases from V and 6 bases from J; junction bases left unmatched: 7. CDR3 length: 15 amino acids. Germline V gene data show CDR1 as LGHNA and CDR2 as YNFKEQ. This CDR3 is CASSSGTGARNEQFF. The CDR3 nucleotides are TGTGCCAGCAGCAGCGGGACAGGGGCCCGCAATGAGCAGTTCTTC.